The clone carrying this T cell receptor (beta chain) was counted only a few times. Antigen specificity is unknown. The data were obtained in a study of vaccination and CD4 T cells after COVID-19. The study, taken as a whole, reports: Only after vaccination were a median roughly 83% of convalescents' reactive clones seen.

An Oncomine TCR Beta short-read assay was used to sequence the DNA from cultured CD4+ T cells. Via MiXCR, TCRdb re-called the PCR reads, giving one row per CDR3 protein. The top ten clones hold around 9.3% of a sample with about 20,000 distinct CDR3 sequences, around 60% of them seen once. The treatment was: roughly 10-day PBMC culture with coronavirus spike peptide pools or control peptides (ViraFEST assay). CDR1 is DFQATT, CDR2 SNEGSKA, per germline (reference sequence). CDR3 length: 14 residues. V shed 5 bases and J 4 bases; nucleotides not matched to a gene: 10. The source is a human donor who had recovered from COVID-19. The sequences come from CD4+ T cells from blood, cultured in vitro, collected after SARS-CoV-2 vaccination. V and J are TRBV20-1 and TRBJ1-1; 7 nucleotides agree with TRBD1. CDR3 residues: CSAPHQGGGTEAFF. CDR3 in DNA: TGCAGTGCTCCCCATCAGGGGGGCGGCACTGAAGCTTTCTTT.